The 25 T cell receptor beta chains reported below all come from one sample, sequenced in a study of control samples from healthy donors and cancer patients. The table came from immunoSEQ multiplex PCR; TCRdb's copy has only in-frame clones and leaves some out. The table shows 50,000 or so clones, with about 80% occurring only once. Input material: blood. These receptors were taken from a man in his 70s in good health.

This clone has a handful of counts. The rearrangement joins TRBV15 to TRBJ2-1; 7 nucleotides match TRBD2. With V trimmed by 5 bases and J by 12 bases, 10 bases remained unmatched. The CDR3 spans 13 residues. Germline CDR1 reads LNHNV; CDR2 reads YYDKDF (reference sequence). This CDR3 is CATSPPAGVLQFF. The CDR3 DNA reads TGTGCCACCAGCCCCCCGGCGGGAGTCTTGCAGTTCTTC.

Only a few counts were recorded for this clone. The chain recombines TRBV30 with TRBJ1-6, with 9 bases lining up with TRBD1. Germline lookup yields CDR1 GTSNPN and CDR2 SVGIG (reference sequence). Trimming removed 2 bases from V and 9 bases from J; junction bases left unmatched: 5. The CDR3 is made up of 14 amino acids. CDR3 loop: CAWSPGQGASPLHF. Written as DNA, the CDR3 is TGTGCCTGGAGTCCGGGACAGGGAGCTTCACCCCTCCACTTT.

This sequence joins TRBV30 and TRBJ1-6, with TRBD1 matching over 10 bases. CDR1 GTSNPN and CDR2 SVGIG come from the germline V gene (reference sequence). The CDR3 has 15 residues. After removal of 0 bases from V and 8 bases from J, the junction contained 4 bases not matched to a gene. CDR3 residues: CAWSVLGQGDSPLHF. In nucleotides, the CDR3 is TGTGCCTGGAGTGTACTTGGACAGGGGGATTCACCCCTCCACTTT.

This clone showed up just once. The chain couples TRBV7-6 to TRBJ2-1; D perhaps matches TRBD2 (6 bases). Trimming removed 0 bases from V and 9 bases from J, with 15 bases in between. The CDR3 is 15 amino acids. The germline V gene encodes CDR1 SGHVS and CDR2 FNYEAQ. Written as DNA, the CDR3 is TGTGCCAGCAGCTTAGCGGAGGGGCTAGGTGGTGAGCAGTTCTTC. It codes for CASSLAEGLGGEQFF.

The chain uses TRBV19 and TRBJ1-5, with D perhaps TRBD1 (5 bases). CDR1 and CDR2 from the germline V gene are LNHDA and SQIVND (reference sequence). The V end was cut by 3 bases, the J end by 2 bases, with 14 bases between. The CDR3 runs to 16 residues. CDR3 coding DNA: TGTGCCAGTAGTATGCTTCCAGGGCGAGGCAATCAGCCCCAGCATTTT. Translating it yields CASSMLPGRGNQPQHF.

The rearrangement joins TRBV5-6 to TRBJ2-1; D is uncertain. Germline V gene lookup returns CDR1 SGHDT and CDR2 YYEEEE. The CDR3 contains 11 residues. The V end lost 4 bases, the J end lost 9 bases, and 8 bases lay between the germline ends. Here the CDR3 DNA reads TGTGCCAGCAGCGTGTATAGTGAGCAGTTCTTC. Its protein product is CASSVYSEQFF.

The CDR3 spells CASSPGLATYEQYF. The CDR3 DNA reads TGTGCCAGCAGTCCGGGACTAGCGACCTACGAGCAGTACTTC. This chain uses TRBV2 with TRBJ2-7; the match to TRBD2 covers 10 bases. CDR1 and CDR2 (germline): SNHLY, FYNNEI. The CDR3 covers 14 residues. Losses at the gene ends were 5 bases for V and 2 bases for J; bases not matched to a gene: 3.

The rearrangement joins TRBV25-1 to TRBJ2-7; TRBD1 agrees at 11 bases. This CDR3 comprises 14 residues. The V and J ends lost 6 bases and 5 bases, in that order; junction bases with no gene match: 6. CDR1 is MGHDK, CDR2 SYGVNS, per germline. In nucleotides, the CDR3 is TGTGCCAGCAGGGACAGGGGGCAGGGGGACGAGCAGTACTTC. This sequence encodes CASRDRGQGDEQYF.

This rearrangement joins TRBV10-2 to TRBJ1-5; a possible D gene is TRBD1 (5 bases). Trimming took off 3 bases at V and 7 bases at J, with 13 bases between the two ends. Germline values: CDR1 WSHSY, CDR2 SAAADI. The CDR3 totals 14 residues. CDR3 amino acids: CASSDQGEDQPQHF. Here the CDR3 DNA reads TGCGCCAGCAGTGACCAGGGTGAGGACCAGCCCCAGCATTTT.

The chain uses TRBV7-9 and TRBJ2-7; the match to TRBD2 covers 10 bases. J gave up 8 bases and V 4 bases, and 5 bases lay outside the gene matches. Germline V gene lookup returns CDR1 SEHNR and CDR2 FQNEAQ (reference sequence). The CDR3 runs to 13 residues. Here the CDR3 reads CASSSGTSDKQYF. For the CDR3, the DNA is TGTGCCAGCAGCTCCGGGACTAGCGATAAGCAGTACTTC.

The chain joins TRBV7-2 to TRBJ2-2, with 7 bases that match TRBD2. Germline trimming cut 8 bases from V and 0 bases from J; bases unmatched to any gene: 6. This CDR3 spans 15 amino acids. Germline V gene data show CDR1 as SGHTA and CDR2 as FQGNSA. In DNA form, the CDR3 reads TGTGCCAGCCGGGGGGTGGGTGCGAACACCGGGGAGCTGTTTTTT. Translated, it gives CASRGVGANTGELFF.

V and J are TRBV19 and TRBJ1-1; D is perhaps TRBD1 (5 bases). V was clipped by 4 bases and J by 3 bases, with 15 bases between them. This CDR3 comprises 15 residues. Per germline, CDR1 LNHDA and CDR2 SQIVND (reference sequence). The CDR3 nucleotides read TGTGCCAGTAGTAGACGGGGCGGTCGGGACACTGAAGCTTTCTTT. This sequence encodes CASSRRGGRDTEAFF.

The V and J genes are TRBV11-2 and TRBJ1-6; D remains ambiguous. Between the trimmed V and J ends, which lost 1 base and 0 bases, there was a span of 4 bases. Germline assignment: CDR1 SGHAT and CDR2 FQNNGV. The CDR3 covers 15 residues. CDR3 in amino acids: CASSLGRSYNSPLHF. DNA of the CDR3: TGTGCCAGCAGCTTAGGGCGCTCCTATAATTCACCCCTCCACTTT.

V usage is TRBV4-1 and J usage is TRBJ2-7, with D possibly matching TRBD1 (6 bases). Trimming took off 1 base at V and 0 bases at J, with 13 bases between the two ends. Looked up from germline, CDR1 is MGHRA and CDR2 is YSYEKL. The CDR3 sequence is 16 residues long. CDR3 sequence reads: CASSQAVQQGSYEQYF. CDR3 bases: TGCGCCAGCAGCCAAGCCGTTCAACAGGGCTCCTACGAGCAGTACTTC.

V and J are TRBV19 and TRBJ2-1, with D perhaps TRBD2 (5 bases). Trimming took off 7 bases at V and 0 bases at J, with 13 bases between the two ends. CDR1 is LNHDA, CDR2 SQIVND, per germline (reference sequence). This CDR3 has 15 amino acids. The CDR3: CASTLDSGSYNEQFF. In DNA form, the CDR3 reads TGTGCCAGTACCCTGGACTCTGGCTCCTACAATGAGCAGTTCTTC.

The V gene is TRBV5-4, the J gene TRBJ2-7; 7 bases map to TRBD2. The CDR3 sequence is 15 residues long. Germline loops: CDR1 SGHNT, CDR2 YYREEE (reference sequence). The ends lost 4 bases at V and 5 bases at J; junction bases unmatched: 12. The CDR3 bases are TGTGCCAGCAGCGGCGGGGGTGCGGGAGAAAACGAGCAGTACTTC. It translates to CASSGGGAGENEQYF.

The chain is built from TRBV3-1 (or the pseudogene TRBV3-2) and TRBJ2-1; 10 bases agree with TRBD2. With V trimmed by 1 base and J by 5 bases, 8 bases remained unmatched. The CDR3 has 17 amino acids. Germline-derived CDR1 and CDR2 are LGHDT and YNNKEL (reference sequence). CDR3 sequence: CASSQGFSGGPNNEQFF. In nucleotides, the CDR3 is TGTGCCAGCAGCCAAGGGTTTAGCGGGGGGCCTAACAATGAGCAGTTCTTC.

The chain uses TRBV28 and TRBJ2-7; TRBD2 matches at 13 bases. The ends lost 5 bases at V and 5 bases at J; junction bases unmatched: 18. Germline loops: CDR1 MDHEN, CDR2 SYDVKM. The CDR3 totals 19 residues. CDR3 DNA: TGTGCCAGCAGTCTACTCGGACTAGCGGGGGAAAATCCCCTGCACGAGCAGTACTTC. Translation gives CASSLLGLAGENPLHEQYF.

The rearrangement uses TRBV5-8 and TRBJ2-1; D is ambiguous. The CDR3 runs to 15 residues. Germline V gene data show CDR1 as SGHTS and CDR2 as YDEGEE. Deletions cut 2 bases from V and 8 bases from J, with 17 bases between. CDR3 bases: TGTGCCAGCAGCTTCGAGTCGGGTCGTATTGATGAGCAGTTCTTC. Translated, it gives CASSFESGRIDEQFF. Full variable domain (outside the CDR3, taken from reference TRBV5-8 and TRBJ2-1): EAGVTQSPTHLIKTRGQQATLRCSPISGHTSVYWYQQALGLGLQFLLWYDEGEERNRGNFPPRFSGRQFPNYSSELNVNALELEDSALYLCASSFESGRIDEQFFGPGTRLTVL.

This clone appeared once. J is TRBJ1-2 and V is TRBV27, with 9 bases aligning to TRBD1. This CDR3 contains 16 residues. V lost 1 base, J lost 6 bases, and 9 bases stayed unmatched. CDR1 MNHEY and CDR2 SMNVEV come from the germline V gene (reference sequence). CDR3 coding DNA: TGTGCCAGCAGTTTATGGTCCACCGGGACAGGGAATGGCTACACCTTC. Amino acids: CASSLWSTGTGNGYTF.

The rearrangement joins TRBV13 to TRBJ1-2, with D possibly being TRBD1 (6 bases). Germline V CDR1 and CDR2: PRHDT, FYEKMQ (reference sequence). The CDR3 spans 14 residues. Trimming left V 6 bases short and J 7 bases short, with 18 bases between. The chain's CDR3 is CASRENAGGPGYTF. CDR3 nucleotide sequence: TGTGCCAGCAGAGAGAACGCCGGGGGGCCTGGCTACACCTTC.

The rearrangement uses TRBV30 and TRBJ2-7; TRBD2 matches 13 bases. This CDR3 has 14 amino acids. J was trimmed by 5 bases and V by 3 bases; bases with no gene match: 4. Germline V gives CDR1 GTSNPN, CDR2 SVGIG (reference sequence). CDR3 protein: CAWRRTSGSDEQYF. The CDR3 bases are TGTGCCTGGAGACGGACTAGCGGGAGCGACGAGCAGTACTTC.

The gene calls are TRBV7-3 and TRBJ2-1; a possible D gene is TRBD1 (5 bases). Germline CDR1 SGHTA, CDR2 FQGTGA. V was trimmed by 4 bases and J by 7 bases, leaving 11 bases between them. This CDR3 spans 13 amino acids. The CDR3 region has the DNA TGTGCCAGCAGCTCCGACCCAGGGAATGAGCAGTTCTTC. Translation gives CASSSDPGNEQFF. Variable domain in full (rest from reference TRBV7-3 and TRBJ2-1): GAGVSQTPSNKVTEKGKYVELRCDPISGHTALYWYRQSLGQGPEFLIYFQGTGAADDSGLPNDRFFAVRPEGSVSTLKIQRTERGDSAVYLCASSSDPGNEQFFGPGTRLTVL.

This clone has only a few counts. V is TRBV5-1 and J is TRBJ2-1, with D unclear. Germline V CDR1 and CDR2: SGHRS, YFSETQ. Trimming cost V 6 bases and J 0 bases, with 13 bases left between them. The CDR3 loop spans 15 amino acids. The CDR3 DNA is TGCGCCAGCAACAAACAACTTAGCTCCTACAATGAGCAGTTCTTC. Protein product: CASNKQLSSYNEQFF.

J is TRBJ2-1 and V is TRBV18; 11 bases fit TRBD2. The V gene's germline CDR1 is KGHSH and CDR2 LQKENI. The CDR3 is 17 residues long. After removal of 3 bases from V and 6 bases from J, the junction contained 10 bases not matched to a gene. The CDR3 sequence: CASSPPTFTSGSNEQFF. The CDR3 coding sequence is TGTGCCAGCTCACCGCCCACCTTTACTAGCGGGAGCAATGAGCAGTTCTTC. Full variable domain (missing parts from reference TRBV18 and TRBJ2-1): NAGVMQNPRHLVRRRGQEARLRCSPMKGHSHVYWYRQLPEEGLKFMVYLQKENIIDESGMPKERFSAEFPKEGPSILRIQQVVRGDSAAYFCASSPPTFTSGSNEQFFGPGTRLTVL.